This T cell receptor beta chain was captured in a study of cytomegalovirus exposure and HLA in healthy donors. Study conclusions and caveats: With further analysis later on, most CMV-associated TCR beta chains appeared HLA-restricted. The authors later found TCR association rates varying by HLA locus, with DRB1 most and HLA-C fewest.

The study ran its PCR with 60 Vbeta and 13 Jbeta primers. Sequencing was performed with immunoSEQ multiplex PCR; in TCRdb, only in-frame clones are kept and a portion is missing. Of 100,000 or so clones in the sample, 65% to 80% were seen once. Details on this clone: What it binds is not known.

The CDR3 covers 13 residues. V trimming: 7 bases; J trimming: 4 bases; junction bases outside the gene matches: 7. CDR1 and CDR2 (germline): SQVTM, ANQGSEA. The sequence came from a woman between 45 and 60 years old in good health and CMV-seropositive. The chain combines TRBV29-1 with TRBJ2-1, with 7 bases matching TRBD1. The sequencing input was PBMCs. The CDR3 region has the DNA TGCAGCGGCGCAGGGGGTCTTTACAATGAGCAGTTCTTC. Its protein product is CSGAGGLYNEQFF.